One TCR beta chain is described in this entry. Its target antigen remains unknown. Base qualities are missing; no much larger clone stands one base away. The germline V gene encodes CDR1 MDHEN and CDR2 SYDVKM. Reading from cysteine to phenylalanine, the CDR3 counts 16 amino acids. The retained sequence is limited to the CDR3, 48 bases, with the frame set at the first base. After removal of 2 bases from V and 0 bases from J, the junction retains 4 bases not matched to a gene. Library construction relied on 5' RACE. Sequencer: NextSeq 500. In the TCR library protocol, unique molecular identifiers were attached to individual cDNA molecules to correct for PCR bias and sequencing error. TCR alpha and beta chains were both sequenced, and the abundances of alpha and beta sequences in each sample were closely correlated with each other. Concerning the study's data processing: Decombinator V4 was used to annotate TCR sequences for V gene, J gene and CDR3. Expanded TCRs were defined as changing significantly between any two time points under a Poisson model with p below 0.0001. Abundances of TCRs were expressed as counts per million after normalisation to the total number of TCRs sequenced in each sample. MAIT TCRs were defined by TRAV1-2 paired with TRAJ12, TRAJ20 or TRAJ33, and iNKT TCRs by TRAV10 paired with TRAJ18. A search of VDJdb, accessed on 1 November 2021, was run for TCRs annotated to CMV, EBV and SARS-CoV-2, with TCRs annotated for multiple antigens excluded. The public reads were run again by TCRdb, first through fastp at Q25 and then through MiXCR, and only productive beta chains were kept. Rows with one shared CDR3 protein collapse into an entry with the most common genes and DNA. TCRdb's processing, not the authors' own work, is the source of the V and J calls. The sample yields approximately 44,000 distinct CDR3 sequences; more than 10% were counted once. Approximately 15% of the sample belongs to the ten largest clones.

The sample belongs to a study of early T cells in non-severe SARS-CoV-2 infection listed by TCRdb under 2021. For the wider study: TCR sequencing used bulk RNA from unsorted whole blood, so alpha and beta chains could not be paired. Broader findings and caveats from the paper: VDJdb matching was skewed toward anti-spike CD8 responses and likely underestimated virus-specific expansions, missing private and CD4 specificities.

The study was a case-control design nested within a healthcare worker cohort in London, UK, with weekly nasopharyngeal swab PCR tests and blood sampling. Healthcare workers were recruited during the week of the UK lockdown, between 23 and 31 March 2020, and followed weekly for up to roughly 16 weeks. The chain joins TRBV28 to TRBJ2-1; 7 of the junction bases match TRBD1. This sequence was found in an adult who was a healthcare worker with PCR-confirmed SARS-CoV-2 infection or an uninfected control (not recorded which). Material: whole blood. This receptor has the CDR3 CASSLAQGFSYNEQFF. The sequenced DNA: TGTGCCAGCAGTTTAGCACAGGGGTTCTCCTACAATGAGCAGTTCTTC.